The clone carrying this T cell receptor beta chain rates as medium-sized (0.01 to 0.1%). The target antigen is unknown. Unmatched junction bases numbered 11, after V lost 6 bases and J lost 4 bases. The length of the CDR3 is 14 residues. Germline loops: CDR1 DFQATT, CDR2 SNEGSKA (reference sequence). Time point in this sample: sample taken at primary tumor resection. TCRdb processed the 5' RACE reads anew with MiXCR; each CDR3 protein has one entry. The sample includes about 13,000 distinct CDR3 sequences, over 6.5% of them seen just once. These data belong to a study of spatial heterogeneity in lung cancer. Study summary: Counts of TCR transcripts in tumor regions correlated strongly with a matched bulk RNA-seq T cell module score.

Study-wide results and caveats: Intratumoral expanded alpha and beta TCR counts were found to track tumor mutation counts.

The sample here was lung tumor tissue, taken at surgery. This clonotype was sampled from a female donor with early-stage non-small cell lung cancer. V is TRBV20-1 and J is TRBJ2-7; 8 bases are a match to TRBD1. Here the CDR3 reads CSASGGTGVYEQYF. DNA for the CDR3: TGCAGTGCAAGTGGGGGGACAGGAGTGTACGAGCAGTACTTC.